The rows below give T cell receptor beta chains drawn from one sample of a study of beta chain features in type 1 diabetes. Repertoires were generated with immunoSEQ multiplex PCR, while TCRdb's copy carries only in-frame clones and drops some. This repertoire shows a few hundred thousand clones, 8% to 10% found once; its top ten account for about 0.6%. The sequenced sample consisted of central memory CD4+ T cells from blood. These receptors all stem from a man aged 25-45 years with type 1 diabetes. Each CDR3 is given with its conserved first and last residue. Fields, in order: V gene, D gene, J gene, clone size, CDR3 DNA, CDR3 protein. A D gene is named only where the DNA matches it firmly. Clone size, where shown, is once, few, many, or a class for clones that have expanded.

v_gene: TRBV7-9; d_gene: -; j_gene: TRBJ1-1; abundance: few; CDR3nt: TGTGCCAGCAGCTTAGCGCGTGAGGCAGGAGCTTTCTTT; CDR3aa: CASSLAREAGAFF
v_gene: TRBV10-3; d_gene: -; j_gene: TRBJ1-5; abundance: few; CDR3nt: TGTGCCAGCAGAGGTCGGGGGATGGGTCAGCCCCAGCATTTT; CDR3aa: CASRGRGMGQPQHF
v_gene: TRBV19; d_gene: -; j_gene: TRBJ2-2; abundance: -; CDR3nt: TGTGCCAGCACCCCGATGGGCACCGGGGAGCTGTTTTTT; CDR3aa: CASTPMGTGELFF
v_gene: TRBV5-5; d_gene: -; j_gene: TRBJ1-1; abundance: few; CDR3nt: TGTGCCAGCAGCTTGGTGGGGGGACTGACGAACACTGAAGCTTTCTTT; CDR3aa: CASSLVGGLTNTEAFF
v_gene: TRBV28; d_gene: TRBD1; j_gene: TRBJ1-2; abundance: few; CDR3nt: TGTGCCACCGCGGGAGGGACAGAGCACTATGGCTACACCTTC; CDR3aa: CATAGGTEHYGYTF
v_gene: TRBV7-2; d_gene: TRBD1; j_gene: TRBJ1-1; abundance: -; CDR3nt: TGTGCCAGCAGACGACAGGGAAACACTGAAGCTTTCTTT; CDR3aa: CASRRQGNTEAFF
v_gene: TRBV11-1; d_gene: TRBD1; j_gene: TRBJ2-5; abundance: few; CDR3nt: TGTGCCAGCAGCCCCGGACAGGGGGCGGGAGAGACCCAGTACTTC; CDR3aa: CASSPGQGAGETQYF
v_gene: TRBV27; d_gene: -; j_gene: TRBJ1-2; abundance: -; CDR3nt: TGTGCCAGCAGTCGGGCCGGGACCGCCAACTATGGCTACACCTTC; CDR3aa: CASSRAGTANYGYTF
v_gene: TRBV5-1; d_gene: -; j_gene: TRBJ2-1; abundance: -; CDR3nt: TGCGCCAGCAGCTCCCCCAGAGCACTAGACAATGAGCAGTTCTTC; CDR3aa: CASSSPRALDNEQFF
v_gene: TRBV18; d_gene: TRBD1; j_gene: TRBJ1-1; abundance: few; CDR3nt: TGTGCCAGCTCACCCCTGCAGGGGGTCACTGAAGCTTTCTTT; CDR3aa: CASSPLQGVTEAFF
v_gene: TRBV28; d_gene: -; j_gene: TRBJ2-1; abundance: -; CDR3nt: TGTGCCAGCAGTCGTCGGGTGAGCCACAATGAGCAGTTCTTC; CDR3aa: CASSRRVSHNEQFF
v_gene: TRBV7-8; d_gene: -; j_gene: TRBJ2-2; abundance: few; CDR3nt: TGTGCCAGCAGCTTAGCGGGGGCCGCGAACACCGGGGAGCTGTTTTTT; CDR3aa: CASSLAGAANTGELFF
v_gene: TRBV4-1; d_gene: TRBD2; j_gene: TRBJ2-5; abundance: -; CDR3nt: TGCGCCAGCAGCCTGACCCCCGGGAGGGTCAAAGAGACCCAGTACTTC; CDR3aa: CASSLTPGRVKETQYF
v_gene: TRBV6-6; d_gene: -; j_gene: TRBJ2-3; abundance: few; CDR3nt: TGTGCCAGCAGGGCGCAAGAGGGTACAGATACGCAGTATTTT; CDR3aa: CASRAQEGTDTQYF
v_gene: TRBV5-1; d_gene: -; j_gene: TRBJ2-7; abundance: few; CDR3nt: TGCGCCAGCAGCGCCCAATGGGGGGTCCACGAGCAGTACTTC; CDR3aa: CASSAQWGVHEQYF
v_gene: TRBV28; d_gene: -; j_gene: TRBJ2-5; abundance: -; CDR3nt: TGTGCCAGCAGTTTATCGAGGACCCAGTACTTC; CDR3aa: CASSLSRTQYF
v_gene: TRBV6-5; d_gene: -; j_gene: TRBJ2-7; abundance: -; CDR3nt: TGTGCCAGCAGTTACTCCTACTCCTACGAGCAGTACTTC; CDR3aa: CASSYSYSYEQYF
v_gene: TRBV5-4; d_gene: -; j_gene: TRBJ2-7; abundance: few; CDR3nt: TGTGCCAGCAGCTCCAACCGGGGCTACGAGCAGTACTTC; CDR3aa: CASSSNRGYEQYF
v_gene: TRBV5-4; d_gene: -; j_gene: TRBJ1-4; abundance: -; CDR3nt: TGTGCCAGCAGCTTGGCAGGACTAAATGAAAAACTGTTTTTT; CDR3aa: CASSLAGLNEKLFF
v_gene: TRBV7-9; d_gene: -; j_gene: TRBJ2-5; abundance: -; CDR3nt: TGTGCCAGCAAAAGCGGACTACAAGAGACCCAGTACTTC; CDR3aa: CASKSGLQETQYF
v_gene: TRBV6-6; d_gene: TRBD2; j_gene: TRBJ2-1; abundance: -; CDR3nt: TGTGCCAGCAGCTTCCGGGAGGCGCAGTTCTTC; CDR3aa: CASSFREAQFF
v_gene: TRBV15; d_gene: TRBD1; j_gene: TRBJ1-5; abundance: -; CDR3nt: TGTGCCACCAGCAGAAAAGGACAGGGAGGAGAGCCCCAGCATTTT; CDR3aa: CATSRKGQGGEPQHF
v_gene: TRBV7-2; d_gene: TRBD1; j_gene: TRBJ2-7; abundance: -; CDR3nt: TGTGCCAGCAGCTTTGCCCCGGGACAGGGATACGAGCAGTACTTC; CDR3aa: CASSFAPGQGYEQYF
v_gene: TRBV2; d_gene: -; j_gene: TRBJ1-2; abundance: few; CDR3nt: TGTGCCAGCAGTGAGCCTACTAACTATGGCTACACCTTC; CDR3aa: CASSEPTNYGYTF
v_gene: TRBV6-5; d_gene: -; j_gene: TRBJ1-1; abundance: -; CDR3nt: TGTGCCAGCAGTTCCCGGGAAGGCGCGGGCACTGAAGCTTTCTTT; CDR3aa: CASSSREGAGTEAFF
v_gene: TRBV9; d_gene: -; j_gene: TRBJ2-3; abundance: -; CDR3nt: TGTGCCAGCAGCGTAGGCGGACAGCTCTATCATACGCAGTATTTT; CDR3aa: CASSVGGQLYHTQYF
v_gene: TRBV30; d_gene: -; j_gene: TRBJ2-3; abundance: few; CDR3nt: TGTGCCTGGAGTGGAAAGGTCACAGATACGCAGTATTTT; CDR3aa: CAWSGKVTDTQYF
v_gene: TRBV6-5; d_gene: -; j_gene: TRBJ2-7; abundance: -; CDR3nt: TGTGCCAGCAGTTACTCGGAGGTCCAAAGCTCCTACGAGCAGTACTTC; CDR3aa: CASSYSEVQSSYEQYF
v_gene: TRBV6-1; d_gene: -; j_gene: TRBJ1-4; abundance: many; CDR3nt: TGTGCCAGCAGTAAGAAGGGGGTAAAGAATGAAAAACTGTTTTTT; CDR3aa: CASSKKGVKNEKLFF
v_gene: TRBV7-9; d_gene: -; j_gene: TRBJ2-1; abundance: -; CDR3nt: TGTGCCAGCAGCCGGGGGGACAGCTGGGCGAATGAGCAGTTCTTC; CDR3aa: CASSRGDSWANEQFF
v_gene: TRBV12-5; d_gene: -; j_gene: TRBJ2-7; abundance: -; CDR3nt: TGTGCTAGTGGTTCTGACACCACCTACGAGCAGTACTTC; CDR3aa: CASGSDTTYEQYF
v_gene: TRBV10-3; d_gene: -; j_gene: TRBJ2-3; abundance: many; CDR3nt: TGTGCCACGTCTAGGGAGGACAGGAAAACGGATACGCAGTATTTT; CDR3aa: CATSREDRKTDTQYF
v_gene: TRBV10-3; d_gene: -; j_gene: TRBJ1-1; abundance: many; CDR3nt: TGTGCCATCAGTTCCGGGACGGCGTCTGAAGCTTTCTTT; CDR3aa: CAISSGTASEAFF
v_gene: TRBV11-2; d_gene: -; j_gene: TRBJ1-2; abundance: few; CDR3nt: TGTGCCAGCAGCTCGCCGCGGGGGCGCAGCTATGGCTACACCTTC; CDR3aa: CASSSPRGRSYGYTF
v_gene: TRBV14; d_gene: TRBD2; j_gene: TRBJ2-7; abundance: few; CDR3nt: TGTGCCAGCAGCCAAGTATTAGCGGGAGATCGAGGGTTCGAGCAGTACTTC; CDR3aa: CASSQVLAGDRGFEQYF
v_gene: TRBV7-2; d_gene: -; j_gene: TRBJ1-1; abundance: -; CDR3nt: TGTGCCAGCAGCCCCCGGTGGGGGTCGAACACTGAAGCTTTCTTT; CDR3aa: CASSPRWGSNTEAFF
v_gene: TRBV29-1; d_gene: TRBD1; j_gene: TRBJ2-6; abundance: -; CDR3nt: TGCAGCGTTGGGGACAGGGGGCGTTCTGGGGCCAACGTCCTGACTTTC; CDR3aa: CSVGDRGRSGANVLTF
v_gene: TRBV5-1; d_gene: TRBD1; j_gene: TRBJ1-1; abundance: few; CDR3nt: TGCGCCAGCAGCTGGGACAGTAAGAACACTGAAGCTTTCTTT; CDR3aa: CASSWDSKNTEAFF
v_gene: TRBV7-8; d_gene: -; j_gene: TRBJ2-5; abundance: -; CDR3nt: TGTGCCAGCAGCTCAGCGGGCGGGGTGTACCAAGAGACCCAGTACTTC; CDR3aa: CASSSAGGVYQETQYF
v_gene: TRBV27; d_gene: -; j_gene: TRBJ1-5; abundance: few; CDR3nt: TGTGCCAGCAGTAAGCAGAGTATTAGCAATCAGCCCCAGCATTTT; CDR3aa: CASSKQSISNQPQHF
v_gene: TRBV28; d_gene: TRBD2; j_gene: TRBJ2-1; abundance: -; CDR3nt: TGTGCCAGCAGTGGGGGGACTAGCGGACGAGAGAATGAGCAGTTCTTC; CDR3aa: CASSGGTSGRENEQFF
v_gene: TRBV4-2; d_gene: TRBD1; j_gene: TRBJ2-5; abundance: few; CDR3nt: TGTGCCAGCAGCCTAACAGGGGGCACTACACAAGAGACCCAGTACTTC; CDR3aa: CASSLTGGTTQETQYF
v_gene: TRBV5-1; d_gene: TRBD1; j_gene: TRBJ1-2; abundance: -; CDR3nt: TGCGCCAGCAGCTTGGTAGGGGGCGGGGAAGATGGCTACACCTTC; CDR3aa: CASSLVGGGEDGYTF
v_gene: TRBV18; d_gene: -; j_gene: TRBJ1-2; abundance: many; CDR3nt: TGTGCCAGCTCACCGGCCGGATTAGGGGGCTACACCTTC; CDR3aa: CASSPAGLGGYTF
v_gene: TRBV5-1; d_gene: -; j_gene: TRBJ1-1; abundance: few; CDR3nt: TGCGCCAGCAGCTTGGTTACGGGGACAAACACTGAAGCTTTCTTT; CDR3aa: CASSLVTGTNTEAFF
v_gene: TRBV28; d_gene: TRBD2; j_gene: TRBJ2-3; abundance: few; CDR3nt: TGTGCCAGCAGGGTCGGGGGGGCCGCAGATACGCAGTATTTT; CDR3aa: CASRVGGAADTQYF
v_gene: TRBV14; d_gene: -; j_gene: TRBJ2-5; abundance: many; CDR3nt: TGTGCCAGCAGCCAAGATAGAGGAGCGGACCAAGAGACCCAGTACTTC; CDR3aa: CASSQDRGADQETQYF
v_gene: TRBV9; d_gene: -; j_gene: TRBJ2-1; abundance: -; CDR3nt: TGTGCCAGCAGCGACCGCGGGTCCTCCTACAATGAGCAGTTCTTC; CDR3aa: CASSDRGSSYNEQFF